This passage covers 25 T cell receptor beta chains from one sample sequenced in a study of identical twins. TCRdb reprocessed the 5' RACE reads with MiXCR, giving one entry per CDR3 protein. The sample carries hundreds of thousands of distinct CDR3 sequences, around 6.1% recorded once. The source material was naive T cells sorted from blood. The receptors here all came from a man aged 18 to 30 in good health.

This clonotype has ten or more counts. The rearrangement joins TRBV11-2 to TRBJ2-4; 12 bases align to TRBD2. The CDR3 covers 17 residues. Germline-derived CDR1 and CDR2 are SGHAT and FQNNGV. With V trimmed by 5 bases and J by 8 bases, 13 bases remained unmatched. CDR3 residues: CASSPLGLAGSDDIQYF. The CDR3 DNA reads TGTGCCAGCAGCCCCCTCGGACTAGCGGGGAGCGACGACATTCAGTACTTC.

The V call is TRBV12-3 or TRBV12-4, the J call TRBJ2-7; D unresolved. CDR3 length: 13 amino acids. Trimming removed 5 bases at V and 1 base at J, with 9 bases between. The CDR3 DNA reads as TGTGCCAGCAGTATTACCAATTCCTACGAGCAGTACGTC. Translated: CASSITNSYEQYV.

This clonotype was recorded a few times. The chain carries TRBV18 and TRBJ2-2, with a possible D match to TRBD2 (6 bases). The V gene's germline CDR1 is KGHSH and CDR2 LQKENI. There are 14 residues in the CDR3. V shed 6 bases and J shed 2 bases, with 10 bases lying between them. In DNA form, the CDR3 reads TGTGCCAGCTCGGGAGGAATTAACACCGGGGAGCTGTTTTTT. Its translation is CASSGGINTGELFF.

This clonotype was observed a handful of times. V gene TRBV30 combines with J gene TRBJ2-1; the D gene is possibly TRBD1 (5 bases). There are 15 residues in the CDR3. Germline V CDR1 and CDR2: GTSNPN, SVGIG (reference sequence). Trimming removed 4 bases at V and 7 bases at J, with 20 bases between. For the CDR3, the DNA is TGTGCCTGGACTCAGGGCGGTTATATGGGGAATGAGCAGTTCTTC. It specifies CAWTQGGYMGNEQFF.

This clonotype was counted ten times or more. The rearrangement joins TRBV7-9 to TRBJ2-1, with 7 nucleotides matching TRBD2. V lost 2 bases to trimming and J lost 0 bases; unmatched junction nucleotides: 4. This CDR3 has 16 residues. Per the germline V gene, CDR1 is SEHNR and CDR2 is FQNEAQ (reference sequence). CDR3 residues: CASSLSGGRSYNEQFF. As DNA, the CDR3 is TGTGCCAGCAGCTTATCGGGGGGTCGCTCCTACAATGAGCAGTTCTTC. The full variable domain, in which reference TRBV7-9 and TRBJ2-1 provide the parts outside the CDR3, is DTGVSQNPRHKITKRGQNVTFRCDPISEHNRLYWYRQTLGQGPEFLTYFQNEAQLEKSRLLSDRFSAERPKGSFSTLEIQRTEQGDSAMYLCASSLSGGRSYNEQFFGPGTRLTVL.

At least ten counts were recorded for this clonotype. The chain joins TRBV20-1 to TRBJ1-4, with 10 bases that match TRBD1. Germline CDR1 DFQATT, CDR2 SNEGSKA (reference sequence). This CDR3 region has 16 residues. V was pared by 4 bases and J by 7 bases, with 12 bases of the junction left unmatched. The CDR3 loop is CSATLPTRTGGEKLFF. As DNA, the CDR3 is TGCAGTGCTACTTTGCCGACACGGACAGGGGGTGAAAAACTGTTTTTT.

This clonotype was detected a few times. This chain uses TRBV5-1 with TRBJ2-7; D assignment may be TRBD1 or TRBD2 (5 bases each). The V end was cut by 5 bases, the J end by 6 bases, with 24 bases between. This CDR3 comprises 16 residues. The germline V gene has CDR1 SGHRS and CDR2 YFSETQ. CDR3 coding DNA: TGCGCCAGCAGACAGGATCCAATCGGGATGGCATCCGAGCAGTACTTC. The encoded protein is CASRQDPIGMASEQYF. The full variable domain, with the rest looked up from reference TRBV5-1 and TRBJ2-7, is KAGVTQTPRYLIKTRGQQVTLSCSPISGHRSVSWYQQTPGQGLQFLFEYFSETQRNKGNFPGRFSGRQFSNSRSEMNVSTLELGDSALYLCASRQDPIGMASEQYFGPGTRLTVT.

The rearrangement uses TRBV28 and TRBJ2-7; D is perhaps TRBD1 (5 bases). Germline-derived CDR1 and CDR2 are MDHEN and SYDVKM. The CDR3 sequence is 12 residues long. V gave up 7 bases and J gave up 6 bases, with 13 bases separating them. The CDR3 sequence is CASIGATLEQYF. The CDR3 DNA follows: TGTGCCAGCATAGGGGCCACCCTCGAGCAGTACTTC. The complete variable domain, with remaining parts taken from reference TRBV28 and TRBJ2-7, reads DVKVTQSSRYLVKRTGEKVFLECVQDMDHENMFWYRQDPGLGLRLIYFSYDVKMKEKGDIPEGYSVSREKKERFSLILESASTNQTSMYLCASIGATLEQYFGPGTRLTVT.

This clonotype has at least ten counts. The V gene is TRBV10-3, the J gene TRBJ2-1; D remains ambiguous. V lost 4 bases to trimming and J lost 6 bases, with 7 bases between them. This CDR3 is built from 12 residues. Germline CDR1 reads ENHRY; CDR2 reads SYGVKD. The CDR3 DNA reads as TGTGCCATCAGTGCCTCTATCAATGAGCAGTTCTTC. Translation gives CAISASINEQFF.

This clonotype was observed many times. The chain combines TRBV7-9 with TRBJ2-2, with TRBD1 matching 8 bases. V lost 5 bases, J lost 7 bases, and 9 bases stayed unmatched. CDR1 and CDR2 (germline): SEHNR, FQNEAQ (reference sequence). This CDR3 is 15 amino acids long. The CDR3 DNA reads as TGTGCCAGCAGCGCCCGGACAGGGAGGTTCGGGGAGCTGTTTTTT. It translates to CASSARTGRFGELFF.

The rearrangement uses TRBV6-1 and TRBJ2-7, with 9 positions matching TRBD1. Germline loops: CDR1 MNHNS, CDR2 SASEGT. This CDR3 comprises 19 residues. J lost 2 bases, V lost 4 bases, and 18 bases had no gene match. CDR3 nucleotides: TGTGCCAGCAGTGTCGCCGGGACAGGGATTTTCGCGACAACCTACGAGCAGTACGTC. Translated, it gives CASSVAGTGIFATTYEQYV.

Many counts were recorded for this clonotype. The genes are TRBV11-2 and TRBJ2-7; 14 positions agree with TRBD2. J lost 0 bases, V lost 8 bases, and 12 bases had no gene match. Germline CDR1 SGHAT, CDR2 FQNNGV. This CDR3 region has 18 residues. CDR3 amino acids: CASGDGLAGGTYSYEQYF. CDR3 in DNA: TGTGCCAGCGGAGATGGACTAGCGGGAGGTACCTACTCCTACGAGCAGTACTTC.

This clonotype was detected many times. The chain employs TRBV5-1 and TRBJ2-1, with 8 bases fitting TRBD1. The germline V gene encodes CDR1 SGHRS and CDR2 YFSETQ. V shed 0 bases, J shed 7 bases, and the junction held 9 bases outside the gene matches. This CDR3 has 16 residues. The CDR3 DNA sequence: TGCGCCAGCAGCTTGGTTCGACAGGGGAAGGGAAATGAGCAGTTCTTC. Its protein product is CASSLVRQGKGNEQFF.

The chain employs TRBV14 and TRBJ2-7; 7 nucleotides line up with TRBD2. Unmatched junction bases numbered 11, after V lost 2 bases and J lost 1 base. Germline CDR1 SGHDN, CDR2 FVKESK. This CDR3 region has 17 residues. The CDR3 loop is CASSQLAGLSPSYEQYF. The DNA for the CDR3 is TGTGCCAGCAGCCAACTGGCGGGACTATCCCCTTCCTACGAGCAGTACTTC.

This clonotype was picked up a small number of times. The V call is TRBV29-1, the J call TRBJ2-3; 7 nucleotides align to TRBD2. The CDR3 runs to 15 residues. The germline gives CDR1 SQVTM, CDR2 ANQGSEA. Trimming removed 1 base from V and 6 bases from J; junction bases left unmatched: 10. The chain's CDR3 is CSVEGTRGRSDTQYF. CDR3 nucleotide sequence: TGCAGCGTTGAAGGGACTAGAGGTCGGTCGGATACGCAGTATTTT.

This chain connects TRBV5-1 to TRBJ2-5; 12 bases map to TRBD2. The CDR3 covers 18 residues. The junction had 9 bases not matched to a gene; V was cut back by 1 base and J by 2 bases. The germline V gene has CDR1 SGHRS and CDR2 YFSETQ. CDR3 residues: CASSLIRLAGVSQETQYF. CDR3 sequence (DNA): TGCGCCAGCAGCTTGATAAGACTAGCGGGAGTCAGTCAAGAGACCCAGTACTTC.

This clonotype has more than one count but fewer than ten. CDR3 region: CSAGRGSGRALNTGELFF. For the CDR3, the DNA is TGCAGTGCCGGGAGGGGTAGCGGGAGGGCTCTAAACACCGGGGAGCTGTTTTTT. The chain uses TRBV20-1 and TRBJ2-2; TRBD2 matches 11 bases. With V trimmed by 6 bases and J by 2 bases, 14 bases remained unmatched. The CDR3 has 18 amino acids. The germline V gene has CDR1 DFQATT and CDR2 SNEGSKA (reference sequence).

This clonotype was detected ten times or more. CDR3 protein: CASSPPRVSGELFF. The CDR3 DNA follows: TGTGCCAGCTCACCACCGAGGGTGAGCGGGGAGCTGTTTTTT. The rearrangement uses TRBV18 and TRBJ2-2; possibly TRBD2 for D (5 bases). V was cut by 0 bases and J by 7 bases, with 9 bases left in between. Germline assignment: CDR1 KGHSH and CDR2 LQKENI. The CDR3 totals 14 residues.

Many counts were recorded for this clonotype. The chain has TRBV27 and TRBJ2-1; no clear D. This CDR3 has 15 residues. The germline V gene encodes CDR1 MNHEY and CDR2 SMNVEV (reference sequence). Trimming left V 5 bases short and J 4 bases short, with 15 bases between. In nucleotides, the CDR3 is TGTGCCAGCAGTCTGTCCCTCCCAAGGTACAATGAGCAGTTCTTC. Translation gives CASSLSLPRYNEQFF.

This clonotype came up many times. The chain combines TRBV7-9 with TRBJ2-7; TRBD2 might be the D (6 bases). V gave up 1 base and J gave up 4 bases, with 11 bases separating them. The CDR3 is 14 amino acids. CDR1 and CDR2 from the germline V gene are SEHNR and FQNEAQ (reference sequence). CDR3: CASSLGGMGYEQYF. As DNA, the CDR3 is TGTGCCAGCAGCTTAGGCGGGATGGGGTACGAGCAGTACTTC.

This clonotype occurred a few times. The genes are TRBV12-3 or TRBV12-4 and TRBJ1-2, with D possibly TRBD1 on 5 matching bases. V shed 1 base and J shed 13 bases, with 16 bases lying between them. This CDR3 spans 13 amino acids. CDR3 loop: CASSLGPQRGSTF. Written as DNA, the CDR3 is TGTGCCAGCAGTTTAGGACCTCAACGGGGGAGCACCTTC.

At least ten counts were recorded for this clonotype. The chain employs TRBV12-3 or TRBV12-4 and TRBJ2-5; 7 nucleotides line up with TRBD2. V gave up 2 bases and J gave up 4 bases; unmatched junction bases: 1. The CDR3 length is 13 residues. The CDR3 spells CASSLRGGETQYF. The CDR3 coding sequence is TGTGCCAGCAGTTTACGCGGGGGAGAGACCCAGTACTTC.

This clonotype was observed at least ten times. CDR3 nucleotide sequence: TGCGCCAGCAGCCAAGTAACAGATAGCTCCTACGAGCAGTACTTC. This codes for CASSQVTDSSYEQYF. V is TRBV4-3 and J is TRBJ2-7, with D unclear. This CDR3 comprises 15 residues. V lost 1 base and J 0 bases, leaving 10 bases between the germline ends. Per the germline V gene, CDR1 is LGHNA and CDR2 is YSLEER.

As concerns this clonotype: Since the CDR3 does not end with the conserved phenylalanine or tryptophan, this likely comes from a read error. The DNA is left out, because the CDR3 cannot be placed on it with certainty; the CDR3 is given as TCRdb lists it. This chain joins TRBV21-1 and TRBJ1-1; TRBD1 reflects the table's D call only, with no check against the DNA. TRBV21-1 is noted as a pseudogene. Counting both end residues, the CDR3 totals 9 amino acids. The chain's CDR3 is CASSKDRGL.

This clonotype has ten or more counts. V usage is TRBV12-3 or TRBV12-4 and J usage is TRBJ2-1; a weak D match, TRBD2 (5 bases). This CDR3 has 13 residues. Trimming shortened V by 0 bases and J by 7 bases, and 7 bases separated the two germline ends. The CDR3 DNA follows: TGTGCCAGCAGTTTAGCGCGGGTAAATGAGCAGTTCTTC. Protein product: CASSLARVNEQFF.